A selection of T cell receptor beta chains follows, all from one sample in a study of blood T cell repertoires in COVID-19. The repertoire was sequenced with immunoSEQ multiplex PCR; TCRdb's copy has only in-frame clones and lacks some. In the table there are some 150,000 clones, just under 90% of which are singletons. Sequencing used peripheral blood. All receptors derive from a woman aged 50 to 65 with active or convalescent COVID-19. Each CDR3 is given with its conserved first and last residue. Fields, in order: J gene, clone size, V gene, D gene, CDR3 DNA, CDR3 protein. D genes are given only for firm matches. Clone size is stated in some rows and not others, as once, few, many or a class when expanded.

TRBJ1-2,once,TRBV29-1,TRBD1,TGCAGCGCCACGCCCCCGGACAGGGGTTATGGCTACACCTTC,CSATPPDRGYGYTF
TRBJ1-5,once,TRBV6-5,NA,TGTGCCAGCAGTTACTCGAGGGCCTCCCATCAGCCCCAGCATTTT,CASSYSRASHQPQHF
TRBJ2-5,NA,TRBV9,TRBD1,TGTGCCAGCAGCGTCCTGGGACAGAACCAAGAGACCCAGTACTTC,CASSVLGQNQETQYF
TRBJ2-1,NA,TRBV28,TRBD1,TGTGCCAGCAGACCACCGGGACAGGGAAACAATGAGCAGTTCTTC,CASRPPGQGNNEQFF
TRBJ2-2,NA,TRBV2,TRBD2,TGTGCCAGCAGTGTGCTAGCGGGGGACACCGGGGAGCTGTTTTTT,CASSVLAGDTGELFF
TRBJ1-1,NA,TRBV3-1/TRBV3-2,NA,TGTGCCAGCAGCCATCCCACAGTGAACACTGAAGCTTTCTTT,CASSHPTVNTEAFF
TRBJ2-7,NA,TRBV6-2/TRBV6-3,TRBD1,TGTGCCAGCAGTTACTCCGACAGGGACCCCTACGAGCAGTACTTC,CASSYSDRDPYEQYF
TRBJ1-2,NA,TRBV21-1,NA,TGTGCCAGCAGCAACCCCGCCGGGACAGGGGTACCGGGTGGTTTTAACCTGTATGGCTACACCTTC,CASSNPAGTGVPGGFNLYGYTF
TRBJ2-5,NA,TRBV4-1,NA,TGCGCCAGCAGCCAAGATGTCCTTTCCGCGGGACAGATTTCGGAGACCCAGTACTTC,CASSQDVLSAGQISETQYF
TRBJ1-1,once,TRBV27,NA,TGTGCCAGCAGTTTGGCCCCGCCAGGGGCGGCTGAAGCTTTCTTT,CASSLAPPGAAEAFF
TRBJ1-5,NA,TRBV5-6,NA,TGTGCCAGCAGCCCTAGGGACAACCCAGGCAATCAGCCCCAGCATTTT,CASSPRDNPGNQPQHF
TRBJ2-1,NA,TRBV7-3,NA,TGTGCCAGCAGCGTTCAAAGGAGCTCCTACAATGAGCAGTTCTTC,CASSVQRSSYNEQFF
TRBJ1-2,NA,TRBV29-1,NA,TGCAGCGCCGCCAGCGGGGAGGGGTTCTATGGCTACACCTTC,CSAASGEGFYGYTF